A selection of T cell receptor beta chains follows, all from one sample in a study of blood T cells in healthy people across ages. TCRdb called the 5' RACE reads again in MiXCR, with one record for every CDR3 protein. The repertoire includes more than 1,000,000 distinct CDR3 sequences, about 23% of them detected once, and around 0.75% sits in the top ten. This sample was also put to use in a study of T cells of mothers and their children.

Sequencing was carried out using blood. The receptors come from a girl aged 2 to 10 in good health. Both conserved end residues are part of each CDR3. D genes are given only for firm matches. Only some rows state a clone size, as once, few, many or a class for expanded clones.

size,V,J,D,DNA,CDR3
.,TRBV12-3/TRBV12-4,TRBJ1-1,TRBD1,TGTGCCAGCGGAACCACAGGGGTTGGGGCTTTCTTT,CASGTTGVGAFF
.,TRBV20-1,TRBJ1-2,.,TGCAGTGCTAGAGATCCAACAGGCGCGATTGGCTACACCTTC,CSARDPTGAIGYTF
.,TRBV2,TRBJ1-1,.,TGTGCCAGCAGTTTAAGGGCTTTCTTT,CASSLRAFF
.,TRBV27,TRBJ1-5,.,TGTGCCAGCAGTCCAGGGACGGGTCAGCCCCAGCATTTT,CASSPGTGQPQHF
few,TRBV19,TRBJ1-2,.,TGTGCCAGTAGTATAGGGGGCGGTGATGGCTACACCTTC,CASSIGGGDGYTF
.,TRBV4-1,TRBJ1-3,.,TGCGCCAGCAGCCAAGTCCCTGGAAACACCATATATTTT,CASSQVPGNTIYF
.,TRBV7-6,TRBJ2-1,.,TGTGCCAGCAGCTTAGAACATGAGCAGTTCTTC,CASSLEHEQFF
.,TRBV18,TRBJ2-5,TRBD2,TGTGCCAGCTCTGGACTAGCGGGAAGCGTGGCGGAGACCCAGTACTTC,CASSGLAGSVAETQYF
.,TRBV6-5,TRBJ2-1,.,TGTGCCAGCCGGTGGCGGGTGAACATTGTTAATGAGCAGTTCTTC,CASRWRVNIVNEQFF
.,TRBV27,TRBJ2-5,.,TGTGCCAGCAGTTTATCAGGGAGACGAGAGACCCAGTACTTC,CASSLSGRRETQYF
.,TRBV3-1,TRBJ2-3,.,TGTGCCAGCAGCCCCGAAGGGGGGGCATGGGATACGCAGTATTTT,CASSPEGGAWDTQYF
.,TRBV7-8,TRBJ1-2,.,TGTGCCAGCAGCCATACGAACAACTTAGCGACTAACTATGGCTACACCTTC,CASSHTNNLATNYGYTF
.,TRBV6-5,TRBJ2-3,.,TGTGCCAGCAGTTACTCGACCGGGCGGGATACGCAGTATTTT,CASSYSTGRDTQYF
.,TRBV27,TRBJ2-7,.,TGTGCCAGCAGTTCCCTGGACAGCTGGGCCAACGAGCAGTACTTC,CASSSLDSWANEQYF
.,TRBV2,TRBJ2-7,TRBD2,TGTGCCAGCATCGGGCGGGGGGACGAGCAGTACTTC,CASIGRGDEQYF
.,TRBV15,TRBJ1-5,.,TGTGCCACCAGCAGGAGGGGAGATCAGCCCCAGCATTTT,CATSRRGDQPQHF
.,TRBV5-6,TRBJ1-6,.,TGTGCCAGCAGCACGGGCCGCAATTCACCCCTCCACTTT,CASSTGRNSPLHF
few,TRBV29-1,TRBJ1-2,.,TGCAGCGTTAAGTTGGCAGCCCCTAACTATGGCTACACCTTC,CSVKLAAPNYGYTF
few,TRBV6-1,TRBJ2-2,.,TGTGCCAGCATAGGCGAGCCAGACGCGGAGCTGTTTTTT,CASIGEPDAELFF
.,TRBV20-1,TRBJ2-1,.,TGCAGTGCTTGGTCTACAGTTTATTACAATGAGCAGTTCTTC,CSAWSTVYYNEQFF
few,TRBV29-1,TRBJ1-3,.,TGCAGCGTTGAAGGCGTCGGGGGCCCGGATTTT,CSVEGVGGPDF
.,TRBV14,TRBJ2-7,TRBD2,TGTGCCAGCAGCCATGGACTAGCGGGACCATACGAGCAGTACTTC,CASSHGLAGPYEQYF
many,TRBV28,TRBJ2-3,TRBD2,TGTGCCAGCAGTCTAGCGGGGGCAGATACGCAGTATTTT,CASSLAGADTQYF
.,TRBV4-2,TRBJ2-4,.,TGTGCCAGCAGCCAAGGGATGGACGGGGCCAAAAACATTCAGTACTTC,CASSQGMDGAKNIQYF
few,TRBV4-1,TRBJ2-1,TRBD2,TGCGCCAGCAGCCAAGATGAGGCGGGAGCGGGCAATGAGCAGTTCTTC,CASSQDEAGAGNEQFF
.,TRBV20-1,TRBJ1-1,.,TGCAGTGCTAGAGTTTCAGGGTGGGAGGGAGCTTTCTTT,CSARVSGWEGAFF
.,TRBV29-1,TRBJ2-1,.,TGCAGCGTTGAAGATGAACGGCAGGCACCGATGTACAATGAGCAGTTCTTC,CSVEDERQAPMYNEQFF
.,TRBV29-1,TRBJ2-5,TRBD2,TGCAGCGTTGTGGGACTAGCGGAGACCCAGTACTTC,CSVVGLAETQYF
.,TRBV3-1,TRBJ2-5,TRBD1,TGTGCCAGCGACAGGGGGCAGAGGGGAGAGACCCAGTACTTC,CASDRGQRGETQYF
few,TRBV7-2,TRBJ1-2,.,TGTGCCAGCAGCCGAGACACGGGAGGCTATGGCTACACCTTC,CASSRDTGGYGYTF
few,TRBV29-1,TRBJ2-7,TRBD2,TGCAGCGGTACCGGGACTAGCGGATACGAGCAGTACTTC,CSGTGTSGYEQYF
.,TRBV28,TRBJ2-7,.,TGTGCCAGCACAGGCTCTATTTTGTACGAGCAGTACTTC,CASTGSILYEQYF
.,TRBV20-1,TRBJ2-3,TRBD1,TGCAGTGCTAGAGCGTCGACAGGGGTCACAGATACGCAGTATTTT,CSARASTGVTDTQYF
.,TRBV18,TRBJ2-5,TRBD2,TGTGCCAGCTCACCACTACCGGGACTACCGTTCCAAGAGACCCAGTACTTC,CASSPLPGLPFQETQYF
.,TRBV21-1,TRBJ2-7,.,TGTGCCAGCAGGTCAGGGGCCGATTACGAGCAGTACTTC,CASRSGADYEQYF
.,TRBV10-3,TRBJ2-5,TRBD2,TGTGCCATCAGTGGTGGACTAGAATGGGAGACCCAGTACTTC,CAISGGLEWETQYF
.,TRBV4-3,TRBJ2-5,TRBD2,TGCGCCAGCAGCCAAGACGGACTAGCGGGAGAGACCCAGTACTTC,CASSQDGLAGETQYF
many,TRBV5-1,TRBJ2-7,TRBD2,TGTGCCAGCAGTTTCAGCGGGGACGAGCAGTACTTC,CASSFSGDEQYF
.,TRBV4-2,TRBJ1-1,.,TGTGCCAGCAGCCAAAGACAGGTCCAGGGGTACACTGAAGCTTTCTTT,CASSQRQVQGYTEAFF
.,TRBV6-1,TRBJ2-5,TRBD2,TGTGCCAGCCGCTCGCGGGGTACTAGCGAGGTCGGAGAGACCCAGTACTTC,CASRSRGTSEVGETQYF
few,TRBV2,TRBJ1-1,TRBD1,TGTGCCAGCCCTAACAGGGGAGAGAACACTGAAGCTTTCTTT,CASPNRGENTEAFF
.,TRBV20-1,TRBJ1-1,.,TGCAGTGCAGTTATCGTTGACACGAACACTGAAGCTTTCTTT,CSAVIVDTNTEAFF
.,TRBV7-2,TRBJ2-7,TRBD2,TGTGCCAGCAGCTTAGGCCTCCCGGGACTAGCGCTAGCCTACGAGCAGTACTTC,CASSLGLPGLALAYEQYF
.,TRBV29-1,TRBJ2-7,.,TGCAGCTTTCTTACAGGGTTCGACGAGCTGTACTTC,CSFLTGFDELYF
few,TRBV5-6,TRBJ2-7,TRBD1,TGTGCCAGCAGCCCCGACAGGGACGAGTTCTCCTACGAGCAGTACTTC,CASSPDRDEFSYEQYF
.,TRBV6-1,TRBJ2-5,.,TGTGCCAGCGGGGGAGGTTGGGAGACCCAGTACTTC,CASGGGWETQYF
few,TRBV20-1,TRBJ2-4,TRBD1,TGCAGTGCTCAGGACAGGGGGGGCAAAAACATTCAGTACTTC,CSAQDRGGKNIQYF
few,TRBV7-9,TRBJ2-7,TRBD1,TGTGCCAGCAGCTTACGGACAGGGGGCCCCTACGAGCAGTACTTC,CASSLRTGGPYEQYF
few,TRBV5-1,TRBJ2-5,.,TGCGCCAGCAGCTTCGGACAGATAATGGAGGAGCAGTACTTC,CASSFGQIMEEQYF
many,TRBV9,TRBJ2-7,.,TGTGCCAGCAGCGTATCCCCCGGGACACTTTCCTACGAGCAGTACTTC,CASSVSPGTLSYEQYF
.,TRBV9,TRBJ2-5,.,TGTGCCAGCAGCGTAGTCGGGGGACAGCAAGAGACCCAGTACTTC,CASSVVGGQQETQYF
many,TRBV28,TRBJ2-7,.,TGTGCCAGCAGTTTACAGGGCCCCGAGCAGTACTTC,CASSLQGPEQYF
.,TRBV5-6,TRBJ2-2,.,TGTGCCAGCAGCCCTCTAGCAGGGAAGCTGTTTTTT,CASSPLAGKLFF
few,TRBV11-3,TRBJ2-1,.,TGTGCCAGCAGCTCCCGCGACCCAGGGCGAGGATACAATGAGCAGTTCTTC,CASSSRDPGRGYNEQFF
few,TRBV3-1,TRBJ2-1,TRBD2,TGTGCCAGCAGCCCAGGACTAGCGGGAGGGCCGGGGGAGCAGTTCTTC,CASSPGLAGGPGEQFF
.,TRBV7-9,TRBJ2-5,.,TGTGCCAGCAGCTTAGGGGCGACGGCGGGGGAGACCCAGTACTTC,CASSLGATAGETQYF
.,TRBV4-1,TRBJ2-1,.,TGCGCCAGCAGCCAAGGGGACCTAAATGAGCAGTTCTTC,CASSQGDLNEQFF
.,TRBV7-9,TRBJ2-7,TRBD1,TGTGCCAGCACCCTAGGAAGACAGGGGGCCCTAACCTACGAGCAGTACTTC,CASTLGRQGALTYEQYF
.,TRBV20-1,TRBJ2-3,.,TGCAGTGCAACCCTAGGTGATACGCAGTATTTT,CSATLGDTQYF
.,TRBV7-6,TRBJ1-4,TRBD1,TGTGCCAGCAGCTCGGACAGGGACCCTCCTCCCCATGAAAAACTGTTTTTT,CASSSDRDPPPHEKLFF